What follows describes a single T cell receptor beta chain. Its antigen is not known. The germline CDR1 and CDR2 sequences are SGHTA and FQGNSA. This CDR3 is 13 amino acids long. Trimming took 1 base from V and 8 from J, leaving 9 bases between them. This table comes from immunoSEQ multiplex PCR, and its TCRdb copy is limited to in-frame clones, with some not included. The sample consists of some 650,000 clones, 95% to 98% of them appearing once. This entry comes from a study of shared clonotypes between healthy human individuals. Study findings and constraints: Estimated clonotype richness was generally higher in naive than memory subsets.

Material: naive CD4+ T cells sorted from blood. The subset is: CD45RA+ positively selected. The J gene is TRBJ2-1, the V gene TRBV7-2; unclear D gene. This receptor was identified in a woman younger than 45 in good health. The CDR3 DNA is TGTGCCAGCAGCTTAGTTGGGGTCTATGAGCAGTTCTTC. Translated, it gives CASSLVGVYEQFF.